Presented here are 18 T cell receptor beta chains from one specimen sequenced in a study of T cells after posttransplantation cyclophosphamide. A marrow graft followed busulfan-fludarabine conditioning, with cyclophosphamide on days +3 and +4. TCRdb's copy holds only in-frame clones and misses some; the assay was immunoSEQ multiplex PCR. The sample is made up of around 3,200 clones, none counted only once. The material sequenced was PBMCs, taken after allogeneic stem cell transplant with posttransplant cyclophosphamide. All receptors derive from a female patient aged 60 or older who received an allogeneic stem cell transplant from a related donor and was CMV-positive. The graft donor may account for some of the T cells.

This clone has a count of ten or more. In nucleotides, the CDR3 is TGTGCCTGGAGTGTAGGGGGTTTAGAGGAAAAACTGTTTTTT. This translates into CAWSVGGLEEKLFF. The genes are TRBV30 and TRBJ1-4; TRBD1 is a possible D gene (6 bases). From germline, CDR1 is GTSNPN and CDR2 SVGIG (reference sequence). The ends were cut back, 0 bases at V and 8 bases at J, with 13 bases in the middle. CDR3 length: 14 amino acids. Supplemented by reference TRBV30 and TRBJ1-4, the full variable domain reads SQTIHQWPATLVQPVGSPLSLECTVEGTSNPNLYWYRQAAGRGLQLLFYSVGIGQISSEVPQNLSASRPQDRQFILSSKKLLLSDSGFYLCAWSVGGLEEKLFFGSGTQLSVL.

This clone was counted ten times or more. The J gene is TRBJ1-5, the V gene TRBV6-6; D call uncertain. The length of the CDR3 is 12 residues. Germline V gene data show CDR1 as MNHNY and CDR2 as SVGAGI (reference sequence). The V end lost 5 bases, the J end lost 8 bases, and 10 bases lay between the germline ends. The CDR3 region is CASSPGPEPQHF. The DNA of the CDR3 is TGTGCCAGCAGTCCTGGTCCAGAGCCCCAGCATTTT.

This clone was seen many times. The rearrangement uses TRBV19 and TRBJ2-1, with TRBD2 matching 13 bases. Per the germline V gene, CDR1 is LNHDA and CDR2 is SQIVND (reference sequence). With V trimmed by 1 base and J by 9 bases, 3 bases remained unmatched. The CDR3 sequence is 15 residues long. The CDR3 DNA sequence: TGTGCCAGTAGTATAGGGACTAGCGGGAGAGTTGAGCAGTTCTTC. This encodes CASSIGTSGRVEQFF. The full variable domain, its missing parts supplied by reference TRBV19 and TRBJ2-1, is DGGITQSPKYLFRKEGQNVTLSCEQNLNHDAMYWYRQDPGQGLRLIYYSQIVNDFQKGDIAEGYSVSREKKESFPLTVTSAQKNPTAFYLCASSIGTSGRVEQFFGPGTRLTVL.

A remark on this clone: One end of the junction is discordant with germline, which a read error may explain. The chain employs TRBV19 and TRBJ1-5; D is unclear. The CDR3 contains 15 residues. Germline values: CDR1 LNHDA, CDR2 SQIVND (reference sequence). The DNA of the CDR3 is TGTTCCAGTAGTATAGGCAGGAGAGGCAATCAGCCCCAGCATTTT. Translation gives CSSSIGRRGNQPQHF.

This clone is judged medium-sized. The chain combines TRBV6-6 with TRBJ2-7; the D gene is possibly TRBD2 (6 bases). The ends were cut back, 6 bases at V and 3 bases at J, with 12 bases in the middle. This CDR3 contains 13 residues. Germline V gene data show CDR1 as MNHNY and CDR2 as SVGAGI (reference sequence). This CDR3 reads CASRYGSGYEQYF. The CDR3 DNA follows: TGTGCCAGCAGGTACGGTAGCGGCTACGAGCAGTACTTC.

This clone occurred many times. The chain recombines TRBV7-9 with TRBJ1-1; TRBD1 matches 8 bases. This CDR3 is built from 14 residues. V dropped 6 bases and J dropped 11; count of bases not matched to a gene: 14. Per germline, CDR1 SEHNR and CDR2 FQNEAQ (reference sequence). CDR3 bases: TGTGCCAGCAGACCGACAGGGGTAGGCGAGGTGGCTTTCTTT. Residues: CASRPTGVGEVAFF.

This clone was observed at least ten times. The V gene is TRBV7-9, the J gene TRBJ2-1; D not certain. Trimming cost V 2 bases and J 4 bases, with 9 bases left between them. Germline CDR1 reads SEHNR; CDR2 reads FQNEAQ (reference sequence). The CDR3 runs 14 residues. CDR3 region: CASSLSLLYNEQFF. CDR3 nucleotides: TGTGCCAGCAGCTTAAGTCTATTATACAATGAGCAGTTCTTC. Complete variable domain (other parts from reference TRBV7-9 and TRBJ2-1): DTGVSQNPRHKITKRGQNVTFRCDPISEHNRLYWYRQTLGQGPEFLTYFQNEAQLEKSRLLSDRFSAERPKGSFSTLEIQRTEQGDSAMYLCASSLSLLYNEQFFGPGTRLTVL.

This clone was seen repeatedly, ten times or more. The rearrangement links TRBV7-3 to TRBJ2-2; D is possibly TRBD1 (6 bases). Between the trimmed V and J ends, which lost 4 bases and 1 base, there was a span of 13 bases. CDR1 is SGHTA and CDR2 is FQGTGA in the germline V gene. The CDR3 consists of 16 residues. For the CDR3, the DNA is TGTGCCAGCAGCTCCCAGGGGCTGGTGAACACCGGGGAGCTGTTTTTT. It is translated as CASSSQGLVNTGELFF.

This clone was seen ten or more times. This chain uses TRBV5-1 with TRBJ2-7; 14 positions match TRBD2. Trimming took 3 bases from V and 1 from J; bases not matched to a gene: 6. The CDR3 extends over 17 amino acids. CDR1 and CDR2 (germline): SGHRS, YFSETQ. CDR3 coding DNA: TGCGCCAGCAGCTCCGGGACTAGCGGGGGCACGTCCTACGAGCAGTACTTC. Translated: CASSSGTSGGTSYEQYF.

This clone appeared many times. CDR3: CASRQTGPSEAFF. Here the CDR3 DNA reads TGTGCCAGCAGACAGACAGGGCCCTCTGAAGCTTTCTTT. V gene TRBV7-3 combines with J gene TRBJ1-1; TRBD1 matches at 7 bases. CDR1 and CDR2 from the germline V gene are SGHTA and FQGTGA. Trimming took 6 bases from V and 6 from J; bases not matched to a gene: 7. The CDR3 runs to 13 residues.

This clone was seen ten or more times. The CDR3 nucleotides read TGTGCCAGCAGCCCGGACATGGACCAAGAGACCCAGTACTTC. This codes for CASSPDMDQETQYF. The chain is built from TRBV11-1 and TRBJ2-5; D possibly corresponds to TRBD1 (5 bases). This CDR3 has 14 amino acids. Between the trimmed V and J ends, which lost 5 bases and 0 bases, there was a span of 10 bases. Germline CDR1 SGHAT, CDR2 FQDESV (reference sequence).

Ten or more counts support this clone. The CDR3 is CASSTGTSGVNEQFF. CDR3 in DNA: TGTGCCAGTAGTACCGGGACTAGCGGTGTAAATGAGCAGTTCTTC. J is TRBJ2-1 and V is TRBV19; TRBD2 matches at 11 bases. Germline V gives CDR1 LNHDA, CDR2 SQIVND (reference sequence). V lost 4 bases, J lost 7 bases, and 6 bases stayed unmatched. This CDR3 has 15 amino acids. Using reference TRBV19 and TRBJ2-1 for the parts outside the CDR3, the full variable domain is DGGITQSPKYLFRKEGQNVTLSCEQNLNHDAMYWYRQDPGQGLRLIYYSQIVNDFQKGDIAEGYSVSREKKESFPLTVTSAQKNPTAFYLCASSTGTSGVNEQFFGPGTRLTVL.

This clone was observed at least ten times. This chain uses TRBV7-2 with TRBJ1-2; D call uncertain. CDR1 and CDR2 from the germline V gene are SGHTA and FQGNSA. V was pared by 3 bases and J by 2 bases, with 7 bases between. CDR3 length equals 13 residues. This CDR3 is CASSLSQNYGYTF. The CDR3 nucleotides are TGTGCCAGCAGCTTGTCACAAAACTATGGCTACACCTTC.

This clone was counted many times. This chain uses TRBV15 with TRBJ2-2; D is perhaps TRBD2 (6 bases). The V gene's germline CDR1 is LNHNV and CDR2 YYDKDF (reference sequence). This CDR3 comprises 14 residues. V shed 3 bases and J shed 6 bases, with 11 bases lying between them. CDR3 sequence: CATSRTSSSGELFF. CDR3 DNA: TGTGCCACCAGCAGGACTAGTAGTTCCGGGGAGCTGTTTTTT.

This clone has a count of ten or more. The chain is built from TRBV30 and TRBJ2-2, with TRBD1 matching over 8 bases. After removal of 5 bases from V and 4 bases from J, the junction contained 3 bases not matched to a gene. The CDR3 spans 13 residues. Germline V gives CDR1 GTSNPN, CDR2 SVGIG (reference sequence). The CDR3 loop reads CAWDRGGTGELFF. CDR3 DNA sequence: TGTGCCTGGGACAGGGGTGGCACCGGGGAGCTGTTTTTT.

The V call is TRBV27, the J call TRBJ2-5; 8 bases align to TRBD2. V dropped 5 bases and J dropped 4; count of bases not matched to a gene: 12. This CDR3 has 16 residues. Germline V gene data show CDR1 as MNHEY and CDR2 as SMNVEV (reference sequence). CDR3 protein: CASSLRLLAGGETQYF. The CDR3 DNA reads TGTGCCAGCAGTCTGCGACTGCTAGCGGGCGGAGAGACCCAGTACTTC.

This clone was counted ten times or more. The rearrangement uses TRBV5-4 and TRBJ1-4; TRBD1 matches 12 bases. J gave up 8 bases and V 1 base, and 9 bases lay outside the gene matches. The germline V gene has CDR1 SGHNT and CDR2 YYREEE (reference sequence). The length of the CDR3 is 17 residues. The CDR3 reads CASSLLGTGGSREKLFF. CDR3 in DNA: TGTGCCAGCAGCTTGCTCGGGACAGGGGGCAGTCGGGAAAAACTGTTTTTT. Full variable domain (outside the CDR3, taken from reference TRBV5-4 and TRBJ1-4): ETGVTQSPTHLIKTRGQQVTLRCSSQSGHNTVSWYQQALGQGPQFIFQYYREEENGRGNFPPRFSGLQFPNYSSELNVNALELDDSALYLCASSLLGTGGSREKLFFGSGTQLSVL.

This clone was counted ten times or more. CDR3 nucleotides: TGCGCCAGCAGCCAAGGCGTGGCAACTAATGAAAAACTGTTTTTT. This translates into CASSQGVATNEKLFF. The V and J genes are TRBV4-1 and TRBJ1-4; D is ambiguous. V lost 1 base and J 0 bases, leaving 6 bases between the germline ends. Germline CDR1 MGHRA, CDR2 YSYEKL. The CDR3 consists of 15 residues.